This T cell receptor beta chain was obtained from a study of CD8+CD57+ T cells in acquired aplastic anemia. Whole-study context: Sorted CD4+ and CD8+ cells gave a mean 3.2 ug DNA, range roughly 0.2 to 27.4 ug.

Investigators profiled TCR beta VDJ and CDR3 from genomic DNA template. MiXCR was run by TCRdb on the reads, yielding one entry per CDR3 protein. The sample holds some 290,000 distinct CDR3 sequences, around three fifths seen once. This clonotype is a singleton in its sample. The antigen remains undetermined. Study-wide results and limits: Patient and control CD8+ Simpson's diversity was not significantly different. Overlapping CD8+ CDR3 repertoires of patients and controls contained under 35 shared sequences.

Sequencing was carried out using sorted CD4+, CD8+, or CD8+CD57+ T cells (not recorded which) from PBMCs. The clonotype was recovered from a human donor with severe aplastic anemia or a healthy control (not recorded which).

CDR3 DNA: TGTGCCACCTCGGAGACTAGCGGCCAAGAGACCCAGTACTTC. As protein: CATSETSGQETQYF. The V gene is TRBV15, the J gene TRBJ2-5; 9 positions match TRBD2. The CDR3 totals 14 residues. Germline V lookup: CDR1 LNHNV, CDR2 YYDKDF (reference sequence). After removal of 8 bases from V and 1 base from J, the junction contained 5 bases not matched to a gene.